Listed below are T cell receptor beta chains from one sample, sequenced in a study of blood T cell repertoires in COVID-19. TCRdb's table, derived via immunoSEQ multiplex PCR, lists solely in-frame clones and lacks some. The sample records about 170,000 clones, less than 90% being singletons. The sequenced sample was peripheral blood. These receptor sequences come from a woman in her 70s with COVID-19, enrolled during active disease. The CDR3 runs from the conserved cysteine through the conserved F or W. The D gene is left open where the match is weak. Only some rows state a clone size, as once, few, many or a class for expanded clones.

TRBV10-3	.	TRBD2	TRBJ2-5	CAINGGGDGETQYF	TGTGCCATCAATGGCGGGGGGGACGGAGAGACCCAGTACTTC
TRBV15	.	.	TRBJ2-1	CATSRGGYNEQFF	TGTGCCACCAGCAGGGGAGGCTACAATGAGCAGTTCTTC
TRBV4-1	.	TRBD1	TRBJ1-5	CASSQEGTGTPQHF	TGCGCCAGCAGCCAAGAAGGGACAGGGACGCCCCAGCATTTT
TRBV4-1	once	TRBD2	TRBJ2-3	CASSPPRLAELADTQYF	TGCGCCAGCAGCCCGCCCCGACTAGCGGAGCTGGCAGATACGCAGTATTTT
TRBV28	.	.	TRBJ2-7	CASSLQGGPYEQYF	TGTGCCAGCAGTTTGCAGGGTGGGCCCTACGAGCAGTACTTC
TRBV12-5	.	TRBD1	TRBJ1-5	CASTGEGSNQPQHF	TGTGCTAGTACAGGGGAAGGGAGCAATCAGCCCCAGCATTTT
TRBV30	once	.	TRBJ2-2	CAGGIAGELFF	TGTGCCGGGGGAATCGCCGGGGAGCTGTTTTTT
TRBV24-1	.	.	TRBJ2-2	CATSVQGDTGELFF	TGTGCCACCAGTGTACAGGGTGACACCGGGGAGCTGTTTTTT
TRBV7-2	few	TRBD2	TRBJ2-2	CASSYKSLAGTNTGELFF	TGTGCCAGCAGCTACAAGAGTTTAGCGGGGACGAACACCGGGGAGCTGTTTTTT
TRBV10-2	.	.	TRBJ2-1	CASSELQGEQFF	TGCGCCAGCAGTGAGTTACAGGGTGAGCAGTTCTTC
TRBV28	.	.	TRBJ1-5	CASSMYTGSNQPQHF	TGTGCCAGCAGTATGTACACCGGGAGCAATCAGCCCCAGCATTTT
TRBV3-1/TRBV3-2	.	TRBD1	TRBJ2-1	CASSLWTGGNNEQFF	TGTGCCAGCAGCCTATGGACAGGGGGTAACAATGAGCAGTTCTTC
TRBV15	.	.	TRBJ1-2	CATSRTGYGGYTF	TGTGCCACCAGCAGAACAGGCTACGGCGGCTACACCTTC
TRBV27	.	TRBD1	TRBJ2-1	CASRTTGTDFNEQFF	TGTGCCAGCAGGACAACCGGGACAGACTTCAATGAGCAGTTCTTC
TRBV2	.	TRBD1	TRBJ2-2	CASTRQGGTGELFF	TGTGCCAGCACTCGACAGGGTGGCACCGGGGAGCTGTTTTTT
TRBV2	.	.	TRBJ2-1	CASRSTSRQFF	TGTGCCAGCAGGTCGACTTCCCGGCAGTTCTTC
TRBV11-3	.	.	TRBJ2-1	CASSFSAGEQFF	TGTGCCAGCAGCTTTTCGGCAGGCGAGCAGTTCTTC
TRBV30	few	.	TRBJ1-2	CAWTRGFDYGYTF	TGTGCCTGGACAAGGGGGTTCGACTATGGCTACACCTTC
TRBV19	.	TRBD2	TRBJ2-5	CASGAGREGETQYF	TGTGCCAGTGGCGCGGGGAGGGAAGGTGAGACCCAGTACTTC
TRBV28	.	TRBD2	TRBJ2-3	CASSVGTSGPTDTQYF	TGTGCCAGCAGTGTAGGGACTAGCGGACCCACAGATACGCAGTATTTT